Below, 8 T cell receptor beta chains from the same sample are listed, as sequenced in a study of identical twins. Each CDR3 protein is one row after TCRdb ran MiXCR on the 5' RACE reads. The sample has hundreds of thousands of distinct CDR3 sequences, about 8.3% seen once. This sample was shared with a second study, whose subject was yellow fever vaccine responses in identical twins.

Sequenced: memory (CD45RO+) T cells sorted from blood. The receptors derive from a woman under 30 in good health.

This clonotype occurred many times. The chain has TRBV12-3 or TRBV12-4 and TRBJ2-7; TRBD2 might be the D (5 bases). Trimming removed 5 bases from V and 3 bases from J, with 11 bases in between. The CDR3 extends over 13 amino acids. The CDR3 spells CASSPTSIYEQYF. In DNA form, the CDR3 reads TGTGCCAGCAGTCCCACTAGTATCTACGAGCAGTACTTC.

The chain uses TRBV5-1 and TRBJ2-5; D is undetermined. CDR3 length: 17 amino acids. V was clipped by 3 bases and J by 4 bases, with 22 bases between them. In germline, CDR1 is SGHRS, CDR2 YFSETQ. CDR3 nucleotides: TGCGCCAGCAGCTGGACGACGTCGGATACCTATCCAGAGACCCAGTACTTC. It yields the protein CASSWTTSDTYPETQYF. Variable domain in full (rest from reference TRBV5-1 and TRBJ2-5): KAGVTQTPRYLIKTRGQQVTLSCSPISGHRSVSWYQQTPGQGLQFLFEYFSETQRNKGNFPGRFSGRQFSNSRSEMNVSTLELGDSALYLCASSWTTSDTYPETQYFGPGTRLLVL.

The chain couples TRBV29-1 to TRBJ2-4; D remains ambiguous. Trimming pared 4 bases from V and 7 bases from J, leaving 14 bases between. Germline V gene sequence: CDR1 SQVTM, CDR2 ANQGSEA. The CDR3 loop spans 13 amino acids. CDR3 in DNA: TGCAGCGTTGTTCCCCCAACGGGCAACATTCAGTACTTC. Translated: CSVVPPTGNIQYF. Filled out from reference TRBV29-1 and TRBJ2-4, the complete variable domain reads SAVISQKPSRDICQRGTSLTIQCQVDSQVTMMFWYRQQPGQSLTLIATANQGSEATYESGFVIDKFPISRPNLTFSTLTVSNMSPEDSSIYLCSVVPPTGNIQYFGAGTRLSVL.

The rearrangement uses TRBV20-1 and TRBJ2-1; TRBD2 agrees at 10 bases. Germline CDR1 reads DFQATT; CDR2 reads SNEGSKA (reference sequence). The CDR3 sequence is 15 residues long. V lost 4 bases, J lost 4 bases, and 7 bases stayed unmatched. The CDR3 DNA reads as TGCAGTGCTAAAGAAAGCGGGGGGGGATACAATGAGCAGTTCTTC. This encodes CSAKESGGGYNEQFF.

This sequence joins TRBV18 and TRBJ1-5; the D is unclear. Trimming shortened V by 3 bases and J by 2 bases, and 5 bases separated the two germline ends. Per germline, CDR1 KGHSH and CDR2 LQKENI. The CDR3 is made up of 13 amino acids. CDR3 nucleotide sequence: TGTGCCAGCTCACCGTCAGGCAATCAGCCCCAGCATTTT. Protein sequence: CASSPSGNQPQHF.

This clonotype has only a few counts. This sequence joins TRBV20-1 and TRBJ2-7; D call uncertain. CDR3 length: 14 residues. V dropped 1 base and J dropped 1 base, with 11 bases sitting between them. Germline assignment: CDR1 DFQATT and CDR2 SNEGSKA (reference sequence). CDR3 in amino acids: CSARVPGGSYEQYV. CDR3 sequence (DNA): TGCAGTGCTAGAGTTCCAGGCGGATCCTACGAGCAGTACGTC.

This clonotype occurred many times. The V gene is TRBV6-1, the J gene TRBJ2-7, with 7 bases lining up with TRBD2. V was clipped by 7 bases and J by 3 bases; unmatched bases: 9. The CDR3 runs 14 residues. Looked up from germline, CDR1 is MNHNS and CDR2 is SASEGT. CDR3 DNA sequence: TGTGCCAGCATGTCTCTGGCGGGAGACTACGAGCAGTACTTC. Protein: CASMSLAGDYEQYF.

The table lists this clonotype with a few counts. The genes are TRBV6-5 and TRBJ2-7; D might be TRBD1 or TRBD2, each matching 5 bases. V was cut by 0 bases and J by 2 bases, with 11 bases left in between. The CDR3 is 15 residues long. The germline CDR1 and CDR2 sequences are MNHEY and SVGAGI. The CDR3 DNA reads as TGTGCCAGCAGTTACTCGAGGGACGGTACCTACGAGCAGTACTTC. This gives the protein CASSYSRDGTYEQYF.